This T cell receptor beta chain was identified during a study of CD8+CD57+ T cells in acquired aplastic anemia. Study information: Across the sorted CD4+ and CD8+ cells, DNA amounts averaged approximately 3.1 ug.

The patients chosen for sequencing had shown expansion of CD8+CD57+ cells (detected by flow cytometry). Each of the patients presented with severe acquired aplastic anemia. Patients had not yet gotten any therapy when their blood was taken for sampling. As for this clonotype: What it recognizes is unknown. This may stem from a read error, because a much larger clone lies one nucleotide away.

Points from the study as a whole: Patients and controls were found to share twenty-nine CD8+ CDR3 sequences.

Trimming removed 5 bases from V and 6 bases from J, with 11 bases in between. The CDR3 spans 12 residues. TCR beta VDJ and CDR3 profiling used genomic DNA as template. Each CDR3 protein is one row after TCRdb ran MiXCR on the reads. The profile shows about 160,000 distinct CDR3 sequences, 47% of them singletons. The chain links TRBV12-3 or TRBV12-4 to TRBJ2-7; D gene ambiguous. Sequenced: sorted CD4+, CD8+, or CD8+CD57+ T cells (not recorded which) from PBMCs. The clonotype comes from a human donor with aplastic anemia. This chain's CDR3 is CASSESAGEQYF. The CDR3, as DNA: TGTGCCAGCAGTGAATCCGCCGGCGAGCAGTACTTC.